These 15 T cell receptor beta chains were all obtained from the same sample, sequenced in a study of shared clonotypes between healthy human individuals. Libraries were prepared by immunoSEQ multiplex PCR; TCRdb keeps only in-frame clonotypes and omits some of them. The sample records 2.5 million or so clones, around nine tenths being singletons. The sequenced material came from naive CD4+ T cells sorted from blood. This sample's subset: CD45RA+ positively selected. The receptors here all came from a man between 18 and 35 years old in good health.

V and J are TRBV5-1 and TRBJ1-3; D gene unclear. Per the germline V gene, CDR1 is SGHRS and CDR2 is YFSETQ. This CDR3 has 15 residues. V lost 0 bases to trimming and J lost 3 bases, with 10 bases between them. The CDR3, as DNA: TGCGCCAGCAGCTTGGACAGCTCTCGTGGAAACACCATATATTTT. Translation gives CASSLDSSRGNTIYF.

J is TRBJ1-1 and V is TRBV25-1; D unresolved. There are 15 residues in the CDR3. Trimming removed 1 base from V and 4 bases from J, with 13 bases in between. Germline CDR1 MGHDK, CDR2 SYGVNS. The CDR3 DNA reads as TGTGCCAGCAGTGAATCAAGCGGGAGCCCCACTGAAGCTTTCTTT. It is translated as CASSESSGSPTEAFF.

The chain employs TRBV9 and TRBJ2-5; 9 bases map to TRBD1. The CDR3 sequence is 16 residues long. V lost 4 bases, J lost 5 bases, and 12 bases stayed unmatched. Germline V gene sequence: CDR1 SGDLS, CDR2 YYNGEE. The CDR3 DNA is TGTGCCAGCAGCTTCGACGGGACAGGGTGGAGTGAGACCCAGTACTTC. Translated: CASSFDGTGWSETQYF.

The chain has TRBV4-3 and TRBJ2-7; no reliable D call. CDR1 and CDR2 from the germline V gene are LGHNA and YSLEER. The CDR3 is 13 residues long. Trimming removed 0 bases at V and 7 bases at J, with 10 bases between. The CDR3 DNA reads as TGCGCCAGCAGCCAAGATTGGGCGAGAGAGCAGTACTTC. Translation gives CASSQDWAREQYF.

The chain employs TRBV6-1 and TRBJ1-1; D is perhaps TRBD1 (5 bases). The length of the CDR3 is 16 residues. Germline CDR1 is MNHNS and CDR2 is SASEGT. V was trimmed by 4 bases and J by 0 bases, leaving 15 bases between them. The CDR3 sequence is CASSGGANLMNTEAFF. The CDR3 DNA reads TGTGCCAGCAGTGGTGGGGCCAACCTTATGAACACTGAAGCTTTCTTT.

The rearrangement links TRBV7-8 to TRBJ2-1; 12 bases are a match to TRBD2. This CDR3 is 19 amino acids long. Germline V gene lookup returns CDR1 SGHVS and CDR2 FQNEAQ. Unmatched junction bases numbered 12, after V lost 0 bases and J lost 6 bases. As DNA, the CDR3 is TGTGCCAGCAGCTTAGCGGGTCTAGCGGGAGGGCCTCTGTCCAATGAGCAGTTCTTC. Translation: CASSLAGLAGGPLSNEQFF.

The chain uses TRBV7-8 and TRBJ1-5; D might be TRBD1 (5 bases). V lost 9 bases to trimming and J lost 6 bases, with 12 bases between them. CDR1 is SGHVS, CDR2 FQNEAQ, per germline. The CDR3 is made up of 12 amino acids. CDR3 coding DNA: TGTGCCAGTGGCAGGGCGGGTCAGCCCCAGCATTTT. It translates to CASGRAGQPQHF.

The chain carries TRBV4-3 and TRBJ2-3, with TRBD2 matching 12 bases. Germline CDR1 is LGHNA and CDR2 is YSLEER. With 4 bases clipped from V and 3 bases from J, the junction kept 2 bases outside the gene matches. The CDR3 is 15 residues long. The CDR3 loop reads CASSLGLAGTDTQYF. DNA for the CDR3: TGCGCCAGCAGCCTAGGACTAGCGGGGACAGATACGCAGTATTTT.

This chain connects TRBV6-5 to TRBJ1-1, with D unresolved. Per the germline V gene, CDR1 is MNHEY and CDR2 is SVGAGI. The CDR3 covers 13 residues. V lost 4 bases and J lost 1, with 7 bases in between. The chain's CDR3 is CASSFKGNTEAFF. CDR3 coding DNA: TGTGCCAGCAGTTTTAAGGGGAACACTGAAGCTTTCTTT.

The V and J genes are TRBV28 and TRBJ1-6; 7 bases are shared with TRBD1. Germline assignment: CDR1 MDHEN and CDR2 SYDVKM. Trimming took 5 bases from V and 6 from J; bases not matched to a gene: 13. This CDR3 is built from 17 residues. As DNA, the CDR3 is TGTGCCAGCAGTCCAAGGAAGGGGGCTTTGGGTAATTCACCCCTCCACTTT. Translating it yields CASSPRKGALGNSPLHF. Looking up the rest from reference TRBV28 and TRBJ1-6 gives the full variable domain: DVKVTQSSRYLVKRTGEKVFLECVQDMDHENMFWYRQDPGLGLRLIYFSYDVKMKEKGDIPEGYSVSREKKERFSLILESASTNQTSMYLCASSPRKGALGNSPLHFGNGTRLTVT.

The rearrangement joins TRBV27 to TRBJ1-1; D gene uncertain. The length of the CDR3 is 13 residues. Germline V gene lookup returns CDR1 MNHEY and CDR2 SMNVEV (reference sequence). V lost 7 bases to trimming and J lost 3 bases, with 12 bases between them. The CDR3 loop is CASKIGLYTEAFF. The CDR3 nucleotides read TGTGCCAGCAAAATCGGGCTCTACACTGAAGCTTTCTTT.

On this clone itself: The identical CDR3 is also encoded by other nucleotide sequences in the sample. The chain has TRBV5-1 and TRBJ2-5, with 7 bases identical to TRBD1. V shed 4 bases and J 3 bases; nucleotides not matched to a gene: 6. Germline CDR1 SGHRS, CDR2 YFSETQ. The CDR3 sequence is 14 residues long. CDR3 amino acids: CASSLGTAEETQYF. CDR3 bases: TGCGCCAGCAGCCTAGGGACAGCGGAAGAGACCCAGTACTTC.

The chain joins TRBV12-5 to TRBJ2-2, with 8 bases matching TRBD1. The V segment lost 4 bases and the J segment 1 base; nucleotides outside the gene matches: 2. CDR3 size: 15 residues. The germline V gene encodes CDR1 LGHNT and CDR2 FRNRAP. CDR3 amino acids: CASGSGTGNTGELFF. Written as DNA, the CDR3 is TGTGCTAGTGGTTCCGGGACAGGGAACACCGGGGAGCTGTTTTTT. The variable domain in full, completed from reference TRBV12-5 and TRBJ2-2, reads DARVTQTPRHKVTEMGQEVTMRCQPILGHNTVFWYRQTMMQGLELLAYFRNRAPLDDSGMPKDRFSAEMPDATLATLKIQPSEPRDSAVYFCASGSGTGNTGELFFGEGSRLTVL.

This clone showed up just once. The rearrangement links TRBV7-2 to TRBJ2-3, with D hard to call. Trimming shortened V by 0 bases and J by 0 bases, and 13 bases separated the two germline ends. Per the germline V gene, CDR1 is SGHTA and CDR2 is FQGNSA. The CDR3 is made up of 17 amino acids. CDR3 coding DNA: TGTGCCAGCAGCTTAGCTCCGCCGTCAATAAGCACAGATACGCAGTATTTT. It encodes CASSLAPPSISTDTQYF.

The count of this clone is one. The rearrangement uses TRBV18 and TRBJ2-1; D might be TRBD1 (6 bases). V was clipped by 6 bases and J by 2 bases, with 14 bases between them. CDR3 length equals 15 residues. CDR1 and CDR2 (germline): KGHSH, LQKENI. The CDR3 coding sequence is TGTGCCAGCTCGTACAGGGAAGGCACCTACAATGAGCAGTTCTTC. Residues: CASSYREGTYNEQFF.